The clone carrying this TCR beta chain has a count of ten or more. What it binds is unknown. This sample was taken from a study of read filtering for tumor transcriptome and immune sequencing. Study-wide background: Patients were 17 male and approximately 15 female, mean age 65.9 years, range about 40 to 85. By R-ISS, stages I, II and III held approximately 8, 16 and 7 patients.

Broader study findings: The sorted CD138-negative fraction was a mixed bone marrow immune population, not purified T cells.

CDR3 length equals 15 residues. V lost 1 base, J lost 5 bases, and 6 bases stayed unmatched. Germline CDR1 and CDR2: SGHRS and YFSETQ. From around 440 ng of RNA, a library with molecular barcoded alpha/delta and beta/gamma adaptors was made. TCRdb used MiXCR to reprocess the reads, holding one entry per CDR3 protein. The repertoire has tens of thousands of distinct CDR3 sequences, roughly 15% of them found once; the top ten carry under 75%. Sequenced material: a population of CD138-negative cells sorted from bone marrow. The chain couples TRBV5-1 to TRBJ2-1, with 7 nucleotides matching TRBD1. The receptor comes from a donor older than 35 with multiple myeloma. The CDR3 bases are TGCGCCAGCAGCTTGAGACAGGGTATCGACAATGAGCAGTTCTTC. Amino acids: CASSLRQGIDNEQFF.